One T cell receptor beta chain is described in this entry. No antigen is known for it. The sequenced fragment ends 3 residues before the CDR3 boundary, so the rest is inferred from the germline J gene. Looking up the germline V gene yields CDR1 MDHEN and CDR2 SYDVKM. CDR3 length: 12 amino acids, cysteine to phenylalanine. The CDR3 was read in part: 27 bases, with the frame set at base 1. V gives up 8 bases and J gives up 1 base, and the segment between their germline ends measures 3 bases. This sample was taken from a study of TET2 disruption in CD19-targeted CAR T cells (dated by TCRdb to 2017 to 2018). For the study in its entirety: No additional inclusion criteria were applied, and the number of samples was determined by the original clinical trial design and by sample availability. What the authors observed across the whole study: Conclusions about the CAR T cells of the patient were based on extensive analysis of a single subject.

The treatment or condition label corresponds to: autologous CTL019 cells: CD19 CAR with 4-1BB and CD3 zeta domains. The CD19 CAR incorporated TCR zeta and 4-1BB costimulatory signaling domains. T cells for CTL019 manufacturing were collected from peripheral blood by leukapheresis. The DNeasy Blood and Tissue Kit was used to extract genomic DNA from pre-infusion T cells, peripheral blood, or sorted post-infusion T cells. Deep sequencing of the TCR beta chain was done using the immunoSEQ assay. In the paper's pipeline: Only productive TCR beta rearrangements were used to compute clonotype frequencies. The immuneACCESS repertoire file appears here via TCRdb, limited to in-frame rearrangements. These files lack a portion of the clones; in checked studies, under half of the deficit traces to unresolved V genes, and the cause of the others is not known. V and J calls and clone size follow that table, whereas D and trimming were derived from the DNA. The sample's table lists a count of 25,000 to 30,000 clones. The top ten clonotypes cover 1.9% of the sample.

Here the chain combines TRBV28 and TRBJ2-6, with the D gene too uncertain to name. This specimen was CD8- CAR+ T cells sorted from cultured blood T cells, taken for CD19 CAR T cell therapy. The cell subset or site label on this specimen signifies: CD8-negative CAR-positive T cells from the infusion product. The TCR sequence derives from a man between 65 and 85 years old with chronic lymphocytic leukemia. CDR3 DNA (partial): TGTGCCAGCCTTTCTGGGGCCAACGTC. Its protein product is CASLSGANV. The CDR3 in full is CASLSGANVLTF.